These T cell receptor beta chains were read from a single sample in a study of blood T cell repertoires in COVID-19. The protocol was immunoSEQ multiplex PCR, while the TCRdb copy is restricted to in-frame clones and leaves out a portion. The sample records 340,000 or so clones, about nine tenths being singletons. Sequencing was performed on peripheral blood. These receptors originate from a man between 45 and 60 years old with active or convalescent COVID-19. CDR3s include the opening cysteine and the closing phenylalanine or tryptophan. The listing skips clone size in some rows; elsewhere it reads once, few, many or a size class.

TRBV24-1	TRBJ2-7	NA	CATSDQDRSWYF
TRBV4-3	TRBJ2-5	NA	CASSQATSGGPNQETQYF
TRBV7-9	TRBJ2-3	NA	CASSLVLTGRDTQYF
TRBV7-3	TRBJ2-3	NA	CASSSNSGGTDTQYF
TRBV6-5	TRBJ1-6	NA	CASSYTSGTKSPLHF
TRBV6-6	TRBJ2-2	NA	CASSWGTGANTGELFF
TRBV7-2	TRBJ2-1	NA	CASSLMVGSSYNEQFF
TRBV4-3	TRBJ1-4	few	CASSQDGQGDEKLFF
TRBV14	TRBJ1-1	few	CASSQDRNSEAFF
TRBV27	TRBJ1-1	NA	CASSPRAGGTEAFF
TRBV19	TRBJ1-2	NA	CASSTGIANYGYTF
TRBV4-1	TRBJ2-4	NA	CASSQDRGQGDSKNIQYF
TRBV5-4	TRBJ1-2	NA	CASSLAGGFGYTF
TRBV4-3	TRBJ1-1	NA	CASSQWGVGNTEAFF
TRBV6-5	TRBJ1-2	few	CASSRWGQGTDGYTF
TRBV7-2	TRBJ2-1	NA	CASSLAGGQGEQFF
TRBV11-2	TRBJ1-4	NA	CASRRGHGEKLFF
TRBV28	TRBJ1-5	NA	CASTPSGGSNQPQHF
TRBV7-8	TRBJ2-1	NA	CASSLRLAGAEQFF
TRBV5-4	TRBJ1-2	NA	CASSLRGQGDYGYTF
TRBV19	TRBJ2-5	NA	CASSRGAGRGETQYF
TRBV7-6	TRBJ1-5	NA	CASSLLSGGSFDQPQHF
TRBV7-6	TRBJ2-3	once	CASSPTGLAGGPGTDTQYF
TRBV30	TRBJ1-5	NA	CAWSSATGGGQPQHF
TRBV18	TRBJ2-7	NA	CASSPRRTGESSYEQYF
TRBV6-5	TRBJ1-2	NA	CASSRDRDYGYTF
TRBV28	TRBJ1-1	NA	CASSSHQGTEAFF
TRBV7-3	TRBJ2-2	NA	CASSPPGQALTGELFF
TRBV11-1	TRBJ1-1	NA	CASSFGRNTEAFF
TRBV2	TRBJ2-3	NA	CASKTSGTLTDTQYF
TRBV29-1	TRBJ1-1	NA	CSVGGMTGWTEAFF
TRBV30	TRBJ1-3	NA	CAWSWGQEGNTIYF
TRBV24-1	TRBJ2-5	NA	CATSDLTGSQETQYF
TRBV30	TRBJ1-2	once	CAWSGGSGEGYTF
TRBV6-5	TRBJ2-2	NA	CASSYGQFTGELFF
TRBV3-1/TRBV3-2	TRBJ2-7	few	CASSHGQGSGYEQYF
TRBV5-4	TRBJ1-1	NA	CASSLGQGPNTEAFF
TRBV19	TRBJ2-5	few	CASSITGTLQETQYF
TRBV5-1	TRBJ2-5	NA	CASSPAGTGYETQYF
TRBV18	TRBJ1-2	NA	CASSPPAGGYTF
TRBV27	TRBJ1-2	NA	CASSSRDRGIQGYTF
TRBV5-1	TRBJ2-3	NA	CASSRDRGSDTQYF
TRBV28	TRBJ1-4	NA	CASSPAGGAGEKLFF
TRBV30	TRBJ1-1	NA	CAWTQQGLNTEAFF
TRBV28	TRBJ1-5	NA	CASSLPLTGSNQPQHF
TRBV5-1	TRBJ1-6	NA	CASSLRAGGSYNSPLHF
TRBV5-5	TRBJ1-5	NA	CASSLAPHQPQHF
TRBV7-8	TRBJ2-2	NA	CAEYGGETGELFF
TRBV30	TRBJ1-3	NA	CAWSSRRRGSGNTIYF
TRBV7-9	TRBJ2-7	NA	CASSLDGLNEQYF
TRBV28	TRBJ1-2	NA	CASSGGVGYGYTF
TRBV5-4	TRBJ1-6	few	CASSLAGIFSPLHF
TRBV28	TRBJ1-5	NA	CASIPPGAGGSNQPQHF
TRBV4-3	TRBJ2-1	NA	CASSQPQLYNEQFF
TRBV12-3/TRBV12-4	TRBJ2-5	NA	CASSFIQETQYF
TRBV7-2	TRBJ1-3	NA	CASSLGQGKNTIYF
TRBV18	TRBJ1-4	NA	CASSPGTGGTNEKLFF
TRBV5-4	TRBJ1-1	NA	CASSGGGLNTEAFF